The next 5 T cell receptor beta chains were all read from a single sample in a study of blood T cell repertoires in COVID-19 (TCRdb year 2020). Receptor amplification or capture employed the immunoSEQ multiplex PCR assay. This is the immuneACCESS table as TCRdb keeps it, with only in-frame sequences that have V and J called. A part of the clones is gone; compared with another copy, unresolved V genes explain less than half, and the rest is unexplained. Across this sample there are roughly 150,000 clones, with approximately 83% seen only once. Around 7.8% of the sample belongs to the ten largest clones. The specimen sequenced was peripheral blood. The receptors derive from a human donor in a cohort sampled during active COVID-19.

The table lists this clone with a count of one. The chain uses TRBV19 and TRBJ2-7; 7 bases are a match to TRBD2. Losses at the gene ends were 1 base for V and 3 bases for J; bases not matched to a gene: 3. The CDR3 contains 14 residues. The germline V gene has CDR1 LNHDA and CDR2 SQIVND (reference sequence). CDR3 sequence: CASSIARGVYEQYF. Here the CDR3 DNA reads TGTGCCAGTAGTATAGCCCGGGGGGTCTACGAGCAGTACTTC. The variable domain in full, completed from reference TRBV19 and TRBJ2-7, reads DGGITQSPKYLFRKEGQNVTLSCEQNLNHDAMYWYRQDPGQGLRLIYYSQIVNDFQKGDIAEGYSVSREKKESFPLTVTSAQKNPTAFYLCASSIARGVYEQYFGPGTRLTVT.

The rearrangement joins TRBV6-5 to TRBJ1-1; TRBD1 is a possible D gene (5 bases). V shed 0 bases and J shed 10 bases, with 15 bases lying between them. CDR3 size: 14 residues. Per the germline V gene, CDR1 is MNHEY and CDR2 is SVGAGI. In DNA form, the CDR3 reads TGTGCCAGCAGTTACTCGGCAGGGAATATAGGAGCTTTCTTT. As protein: CASSYSAGNIGAFF.

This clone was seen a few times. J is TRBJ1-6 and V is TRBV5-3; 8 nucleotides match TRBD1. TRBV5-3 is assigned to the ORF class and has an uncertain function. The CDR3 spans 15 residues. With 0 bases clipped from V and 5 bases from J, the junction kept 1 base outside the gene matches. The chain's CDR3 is CARSLEDRDNSPLHF. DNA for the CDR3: TGTGCCAGAAGCTTGGAGGACAGGGATAATTCACCCCTCCACTTT.

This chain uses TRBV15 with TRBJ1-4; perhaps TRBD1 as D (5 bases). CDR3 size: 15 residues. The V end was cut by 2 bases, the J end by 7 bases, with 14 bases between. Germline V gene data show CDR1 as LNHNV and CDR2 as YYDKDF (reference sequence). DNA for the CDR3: TGTGCCACCAGCAGACGACCCGGGGGAGGTGAAAAACTGTTTTTT. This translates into CATSRRPGGGEKLFF.

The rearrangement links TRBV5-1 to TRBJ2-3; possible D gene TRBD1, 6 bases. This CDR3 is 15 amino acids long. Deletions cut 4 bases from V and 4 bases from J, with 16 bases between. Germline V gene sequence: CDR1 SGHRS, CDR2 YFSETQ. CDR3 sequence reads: CASSPGQTKADTQYF. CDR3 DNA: TGCGCCAGCAGCCCTGGACAGACGAAGGCAGATACGCAGTATTTT.